This TCR beta chain was identified in a study of T cells in Graves' hyperthyroidism and ophthalmopathy. The sample holds many counts of this clonotype. The V end was cut by 3 bases, the J end by 2 bases, with 18 bases between. CDR1 and CDR2 from the germline V gene are LGHDT and YNNKEL (reference sequence). CDR3 length: 17 residues. Aged 18 to 65, the patients had hyperthyroidism that was newly diagnosed and had lasted under 2 months. TCR beta CDR3 regions were amplified from RNA. The HTBI primer set served for first-round RT-PCR of the TCR CDR3. TCRdb re-called the multiplex PCR reads through MiXCR, storing one row per CDR3 protein. The sample shows 350,000 or so distinct CDR3 sequences, roughly 23% of them seen only once.

The sequenced sample consisted of blood. This clonotype was obtained from a woman in her fifties or sixties with Graves' hyperthyroidism. The V gene is TRBV3-1, the J gene TRBJ2-3, with a tentative D call TRBD2 (6 bases). The CDR3 sequence: CASSHPYGSGPTDTQYF. The CDR3, as DNA: TGTGCCAGCAGCCACCCTTACGGGAGCGGCCCCACAGATACGCAGTATTTT.